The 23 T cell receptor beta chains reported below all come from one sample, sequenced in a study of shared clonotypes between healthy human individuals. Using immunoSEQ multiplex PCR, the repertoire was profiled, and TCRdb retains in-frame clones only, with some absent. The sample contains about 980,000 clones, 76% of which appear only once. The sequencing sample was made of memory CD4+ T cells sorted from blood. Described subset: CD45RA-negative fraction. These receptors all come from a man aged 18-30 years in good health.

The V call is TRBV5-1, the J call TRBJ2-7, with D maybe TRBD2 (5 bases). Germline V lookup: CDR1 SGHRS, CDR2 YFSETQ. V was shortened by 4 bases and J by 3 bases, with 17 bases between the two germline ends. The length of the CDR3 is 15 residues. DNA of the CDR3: TGCGCCAGCAGCCCCCTCGGGGTTAGAGACTACGAGCAGTACTTC. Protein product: CASSPLGVRDYEQYF.

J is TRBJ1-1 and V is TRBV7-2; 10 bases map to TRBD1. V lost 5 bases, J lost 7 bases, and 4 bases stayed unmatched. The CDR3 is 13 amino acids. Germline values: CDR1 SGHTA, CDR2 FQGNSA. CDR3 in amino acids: CASSPGTGVEAFF. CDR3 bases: TGTGCCAGCAGCCCTGGGACAGGGGTTGAAGCTTTCTTT.

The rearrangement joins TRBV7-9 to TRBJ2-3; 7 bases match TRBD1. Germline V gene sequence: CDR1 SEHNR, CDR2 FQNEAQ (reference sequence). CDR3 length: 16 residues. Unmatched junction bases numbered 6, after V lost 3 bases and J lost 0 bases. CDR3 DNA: TGTGCCAGCAGCTTTGGGGACAGAGGAAGCACAGATACGCAGTATTTT. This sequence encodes CASSFGDRGSTDTQYF.

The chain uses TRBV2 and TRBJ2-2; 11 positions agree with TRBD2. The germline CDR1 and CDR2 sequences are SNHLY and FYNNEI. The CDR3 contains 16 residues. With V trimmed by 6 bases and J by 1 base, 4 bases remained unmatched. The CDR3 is CASSVLAGGNTGELFF. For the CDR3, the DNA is TGTGCCAGCAGCGTCCTAGCGGGGGGGAACACCGGGGAGCTGTTTTTT.

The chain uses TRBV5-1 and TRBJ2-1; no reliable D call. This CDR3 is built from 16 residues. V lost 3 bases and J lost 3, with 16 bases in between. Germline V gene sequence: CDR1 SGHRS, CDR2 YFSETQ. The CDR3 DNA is TGCGCCAGCAGCTACGGTGAAGGGCGAATCTACAATGAGCAGTTCTTC. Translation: CASSYGEGRIYNEQFF.

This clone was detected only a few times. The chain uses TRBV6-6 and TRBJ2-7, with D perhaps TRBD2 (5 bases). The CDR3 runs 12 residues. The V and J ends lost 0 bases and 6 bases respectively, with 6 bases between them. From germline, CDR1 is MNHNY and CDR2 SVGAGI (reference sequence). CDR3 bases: TGTGCCAGCAGTTACTCGCGGGTCGAGCAGTACTTC. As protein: CASSYSRVEQYF.

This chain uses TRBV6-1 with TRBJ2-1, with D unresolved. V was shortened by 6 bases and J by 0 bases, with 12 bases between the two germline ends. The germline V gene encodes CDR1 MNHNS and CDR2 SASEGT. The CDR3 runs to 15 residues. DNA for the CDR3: TGTGCCAGCAGCGCAATGGAGAGCTCCTACAATGAGCAGTTCTTC. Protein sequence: CASSAMESSYNEQFF.

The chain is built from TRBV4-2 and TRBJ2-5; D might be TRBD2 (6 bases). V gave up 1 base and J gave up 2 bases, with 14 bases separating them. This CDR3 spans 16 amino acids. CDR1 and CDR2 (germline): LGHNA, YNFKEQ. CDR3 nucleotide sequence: TGTGCCAGCAGCCAAGCTGACGGGGGAGGACAAGAGACCCAGTACTTC. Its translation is CASSQADGGGQETQYF.

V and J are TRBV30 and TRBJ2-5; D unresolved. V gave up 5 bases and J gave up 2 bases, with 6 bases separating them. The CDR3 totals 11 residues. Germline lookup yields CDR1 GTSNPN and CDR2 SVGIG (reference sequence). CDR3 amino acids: CAWGPQETQYF. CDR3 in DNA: TGTGCCTGGGGCCCTCAAGAGACCCAGTACTTC. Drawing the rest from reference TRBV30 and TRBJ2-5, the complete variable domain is SQTIHQWPATLVQPVGSPLSLECTVEGTSNPNLYWYRQAAGRGLQLLFYSVGIGQISSEVPQNLSASRPQDRQFILSSKKLLLSDSGFYLCAWGPQETQYFGPGTRLLVL.

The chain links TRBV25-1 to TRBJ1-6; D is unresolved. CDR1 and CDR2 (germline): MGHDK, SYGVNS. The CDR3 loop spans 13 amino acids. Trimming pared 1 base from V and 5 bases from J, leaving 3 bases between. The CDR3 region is CASSESNNSPLHF. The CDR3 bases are TGTGCCAGCAGTGAATCGAATAATTCACCCCTCCACTTT.

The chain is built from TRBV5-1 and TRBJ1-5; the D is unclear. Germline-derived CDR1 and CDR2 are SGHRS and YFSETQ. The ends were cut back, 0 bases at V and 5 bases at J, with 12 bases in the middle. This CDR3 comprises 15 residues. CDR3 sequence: CASSLAGLGYQPQHF. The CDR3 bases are TGCGCCAGCAGCTTGGCGGGGTTGGGGTATCAGCCCCAGCATTTT. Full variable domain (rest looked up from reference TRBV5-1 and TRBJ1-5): KAGVTQTPRYLIKTRGQQVTLSCSPISGHRSVSWYQQTPGQGLQFLFEYFSETQRNKGNFPGRFSGRQFSNSRSEMNVSTLELGDSALYLCASSLAGLGYQPQHFGDGTRLSIL.

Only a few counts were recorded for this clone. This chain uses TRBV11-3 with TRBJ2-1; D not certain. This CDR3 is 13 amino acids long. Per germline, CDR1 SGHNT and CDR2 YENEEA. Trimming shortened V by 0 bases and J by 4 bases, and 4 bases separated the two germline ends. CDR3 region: CASSLDEYNEQFF. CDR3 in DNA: TGTGCCAGCAGCTTAGACGAGTACAATGAGCAGTTCTTC. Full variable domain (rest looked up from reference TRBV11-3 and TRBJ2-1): EAGVVQSPRYKIIEKKQPVAFWCNPISGHNTLYWYLQNLGQGPELLIRYENEEAVDDSQLPKDRFSAERLKGVDSTLKIQPAELGDSAVYLCASSLDEYNEQFFGPGTRLTVL.

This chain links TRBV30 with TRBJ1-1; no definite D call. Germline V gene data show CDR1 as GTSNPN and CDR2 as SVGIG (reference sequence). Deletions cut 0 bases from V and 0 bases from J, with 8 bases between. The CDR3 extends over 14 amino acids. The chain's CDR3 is CAWSVSSVNTEAFF. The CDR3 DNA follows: TGTGCCTGGAGTGTGTCATCAGTGAACACTGAAGCTTTCTTT.

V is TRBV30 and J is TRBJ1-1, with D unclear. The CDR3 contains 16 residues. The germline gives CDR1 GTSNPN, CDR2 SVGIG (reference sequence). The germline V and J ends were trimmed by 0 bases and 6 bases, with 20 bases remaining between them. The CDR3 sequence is CAWSVRTLRGGSEAFF. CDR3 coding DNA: TGTGCCTGGAGTGTACGCACCCTACGGGGAGGCTCTGAAGCTTTCTTT.

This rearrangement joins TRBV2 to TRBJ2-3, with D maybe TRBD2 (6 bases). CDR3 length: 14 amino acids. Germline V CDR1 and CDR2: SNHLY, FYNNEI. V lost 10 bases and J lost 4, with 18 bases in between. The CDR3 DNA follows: TGTGCCACCGAAAGGGGCGCGGGGTCAGATACGCAGTATTTT. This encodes CATERGAGSDTQYF.

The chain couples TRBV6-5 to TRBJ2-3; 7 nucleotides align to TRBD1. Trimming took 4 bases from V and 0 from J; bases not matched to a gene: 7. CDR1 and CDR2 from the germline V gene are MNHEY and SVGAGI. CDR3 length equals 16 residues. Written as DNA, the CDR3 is TGTGCCAGCAGTTCGACAGGGACGGAGAGCACAGATACGCAGTATTTT. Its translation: CASSSTGTESTDTQYF.

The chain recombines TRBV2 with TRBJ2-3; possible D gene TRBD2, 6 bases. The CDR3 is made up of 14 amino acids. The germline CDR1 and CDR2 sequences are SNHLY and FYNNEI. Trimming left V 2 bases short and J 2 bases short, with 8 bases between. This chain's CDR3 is CASSETSFTDTQYF. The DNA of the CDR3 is TGTGCCAGCAGTGAAACTAGCTTCACAGATACGCAGTATTTT.

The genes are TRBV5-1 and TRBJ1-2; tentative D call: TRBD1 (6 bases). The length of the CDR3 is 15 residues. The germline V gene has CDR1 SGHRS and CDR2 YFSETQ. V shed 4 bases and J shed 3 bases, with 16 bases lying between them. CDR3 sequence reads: CASSPEGGMDYGYTF. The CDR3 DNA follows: TGCGCCAGCAGCCCCGAGGGGGGGATGGACTATGGCTACACCTTC. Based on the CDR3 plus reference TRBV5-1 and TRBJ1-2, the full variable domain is KAGVTQTPRYLIKTRGQQVTLSCSPISGHRSVSWYQQTPGQGLQFLFEYFSETQRNKGNFPGRFSGRQFSNSRSEMNVSTLELGDSALYLCASSPEGGMDYGYTFGSGTRLTVV.

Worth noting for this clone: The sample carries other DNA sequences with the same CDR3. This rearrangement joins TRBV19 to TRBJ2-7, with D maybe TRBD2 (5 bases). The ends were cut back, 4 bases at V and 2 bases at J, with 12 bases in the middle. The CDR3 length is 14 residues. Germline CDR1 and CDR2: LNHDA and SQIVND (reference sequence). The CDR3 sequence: CASSRGGGTYEQYF. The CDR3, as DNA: TGTGCCAGTAGTAGAGGCGGAGGAACCTACGAGCAGTACTTC.

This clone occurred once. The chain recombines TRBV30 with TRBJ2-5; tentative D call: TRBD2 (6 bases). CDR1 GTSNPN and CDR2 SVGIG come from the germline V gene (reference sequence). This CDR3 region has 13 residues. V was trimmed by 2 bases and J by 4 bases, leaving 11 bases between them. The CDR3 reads CAWSYGEVETQYF. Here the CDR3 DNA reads TGTGCCTGGAGTTACGGGGAGGTAGAGACCCAGTACTTC.

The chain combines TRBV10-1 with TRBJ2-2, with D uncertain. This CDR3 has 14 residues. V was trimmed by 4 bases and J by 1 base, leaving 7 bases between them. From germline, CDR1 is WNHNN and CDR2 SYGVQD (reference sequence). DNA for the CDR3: TGCGCCAGCAGTGGCAACAGGAACACCGGGGAGCTGTTTTTT. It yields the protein CASSGNRNTGELFF.

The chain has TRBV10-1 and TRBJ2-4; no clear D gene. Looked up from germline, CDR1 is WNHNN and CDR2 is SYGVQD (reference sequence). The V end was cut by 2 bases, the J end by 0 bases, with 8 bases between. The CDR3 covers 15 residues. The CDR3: CASSEIQLAKNIQYF. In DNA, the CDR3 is TGCGCCAGCAGTGAGATTCAGCTAGCCAAAAACATTCAGTACTTC.

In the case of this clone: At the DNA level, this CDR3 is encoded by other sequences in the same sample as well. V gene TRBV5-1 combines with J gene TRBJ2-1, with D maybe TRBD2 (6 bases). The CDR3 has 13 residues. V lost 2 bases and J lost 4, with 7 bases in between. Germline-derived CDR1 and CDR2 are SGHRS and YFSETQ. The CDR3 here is CASSFGGYNEQFF. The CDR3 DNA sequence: TGCGCCAGCAGCTTCGGAGGGTACAATGAGCAGTTCTTC.